This TCR beta chain derives from a study of T cells in Graves' hyperthyroidism and ophthalmopathy. Notes on the study in general: In blood, most of the thyroid clonotypes expanded above 0.001 were also present.

Uncontrolled infection, other autoimmune disease, pregnancy or lactation disqualified patients from enrolment. This clonotype came up a few times. What it binds is not known. TCR beta CDR3 region amplification was performed from RNA transcripts. RT-PCR in the first round (using the HTBI primer set) targeted the TCR CDR3. TCRdb passed the multiplex PCR reads through MiXCR, listing each CDR3 protein once. The table has more than 350,000 distinct CDR3 sequences, around 15% seen once. The germline gives CDR1 MNHNS, CDR2 SASEGT. The V segment lost 0 bases and the J segment 5 bases; nucleotides outside the gene matches: 6. The CDR3 has 17 residues.

Sequencing was done on a sample of blood. The sequence came from a woman in her sixties with Graves' ophthalmopathy. The gene calls are TRBV6-1 and TRBJ2-2; 10 bases fit TRBD2. CDR3 sequence: CASSEAPSGSGTGELFF. The CDR3 region has the DNA TGTGCCAGCAGTGAAGCCCCTAGCGGGAGTGGGACCGGGGAGCTGTTTTTT.